This T cell receptor beta chain derives from a study of regulatory T cells in long-lasting Graves disease (dated by TCRdb to the early 2020s). A note on the overall study: Persistent Graves' disease was defined as antithyroid drug treatment for over 5 years with persistently positive TSH receptor autoantibodies. Patients with persistent Graves' disease were compared with patients with newly diagnosed Graves' disease using TCR sequencing and RNA sequencing of peripheral blood. The study was registered as a clinical trial and conducted in China. A total of roughly 33 samples underwent TCR sequencing: about 13 from persistent and 20 from newly diagnosed Graves' disease patients. Persistent Graves' disease patients in the clinical cohort had taken antithyroid drugs for approximately 10 years on average. The study at large found these results: Persistent disease showed preferential use of TRBV28, TRBJ1-2 and TRBJ2-5, whereas newly diagnosed disease favored TRBV20-1 and TRBJ2-1. Sequencing and analysis were limited to the TCR beta chain. A larger number of public clonotypes was shared among persistent patients (under 3,000) than among newly diagnosed patients (roughly 970). Compared with newly diagnosed patients, patients with persistent Graves' disease had lower TCR Shannon entropy and fewer highly expanded clones, which suggests clonal expansion. The authors noted that the small sample size was a limitation that may lower accuracy. Because the primary lesion, thyroid tissue, could not be accessed, the study looked at peripheral blood alone.

Libraries came from multiplex PCR. The sequencer listed for this sample is Illumina HiSeq 4000. CDR3 regions were amplified by Arm-PCR with iRepertoire HTBI primers to construct TCR beta libraries. PCR products were gel purified before sequencing. As for the original processing: Gene usage analysis of CDR3 amino acid clonotypes used the 62 TRBV and fewer than 15 TRBJ segments found across samples. Filtered high-quality paired reads were merged into contigs using COPE and FqMerger. BLAST was used to align contigs to IMGT TRBV, TRBD and TRBJ reference genes, with CDR3 defined following IMGT. Highly expanded clones were defined as clonotypes with a frequency above 0.1%. Shannon entropy was used to measure repertoire diversity, and the Gini coefficient was used to measure V-J evenness. Clonotypes shared by more than one individual were considered public. The public reads were quality trimmed at Q25 with fastp and then assembled into clones with MiXCR by TCRdb, keeping productive beta chains. Every distinct CDR3 protein forms one entry, paired with its most common genes and DNA. The V and J calls shown here were made by TCRdb, not taken from the authors' results. The sample profile shows 300,000 to 500,000 distinct CDR3 sequences; less than 25% of them were found once. The top ten clonotypes cover roughly 20% of the sample.

CDR1 and CDR2 are read off the germline V gene as SGHTA and FQGNSA. Including cysteine and phenylalanine, the CDR3 has 14 amino acids. The read is trimmed to its CDR3 DNA, 42 bases read in frame from base 1. Ends trimmed: V by 5 bases, J by 8 bases; bases unmatched to a gene: 3. According to the study, the label for this sample's time point signals: persistent/refractory GD, antithyroid drugs over 5 years with positive TRAb. For both TCR sequencing and RNA sequencing, RNA was extracted from PBMCs using TRIzol. The diagnosis of Graves' disease was made according to American Thyroid Association guidelines. Patients were recruited from an endocrinology department in Xi'an, China. Each patient gave approximately 9.7 milliliters of peripheral blood, collected in an EDTA anticoagulant tube. Ficoll Paque Plus density gradient separation was used to isolate PBMCs, and no further T cell sorting was done. An Agilent 2100 Bioanalyzer and agarose gel were used to check RNA quality, while a NanoDrop 2000 measured RNA concentration.

This clonotype was seen only a few times. Its recognized antigen is unknown. A much larger clone differs by one base, so this may be a read error. Here the sequenced sample was peripheral blood mononuclear cells (PBMCs), taken when the disease was refractory, from a patient treated with antithyroid drugs. The chain employs TRBV7-2 and TRBJ1-6, and TRBD1 aligns with 10 junction nucleotides. The origin of this receptor is a female donor with Graves disease. CDR3 protein: CASSPGQGHSPLHF. The DNA sequence is given as TGTGCCAGCAGCCCGGGACAGGGGCATTCACCCCTCCACTTT. Supplemented by the reference TRBV7-2 and TRBJ1-6 proteins around the CDR3, the complete variable domain is GAGVSQSPSNKVTEKGKDVELRCDPISGHTALYWYRQSLGQGLEFLIYFQGNSAPDKSGLPSDRFSAERTGGSVSTLTIQRTQQEDSAVYLCASSPGQGHSPLHFGNGTRLTVT.